A single sample is the source of the 4 T cell receptor beta chains below, sequenced in a study of neoadjuvant anti-PD-1 for oral cavity cancer. The protocol was immunoSEQ multiplex PCR, while the TCRdb copy is restricted to in-frame clones and leaves out a portion. The sample carries around 16,000 clones, about 60% recorded once. Sample: PBMCs, taken before nivolumab (anti-PD-1) treatment. These receptors came from a person aged 35-79 years with oral cavity squamous cell carcinoma.

V is TRBV10-2 and J is TRBJ1-5, with a weak D call TRBD1 (5 bases). The CDR3 extends over 13 amino acids. Germline V gene data show CDR1 as WSHSY and CDR2 as SAAADI. V was clipped by 2 bases and J by 4 bases, with 6 bases between them. The CDR3 DNA reads as TGCGCCAGCAGTGAGCAGGGTAATCAGCCCCAGCATTTT. Translation gives CASSEQGNQPQHF.

As DNA, the CDR3 is TGTGCCAGCAGATCAGACAGTGCTACAAATGAGCAGTTCTTC. Translation gives CASRSDSATNEQFF. The J gene is TRBJ2-1, the V gene TRBV6-5; D perhaps matches TRBD1 (5 bases). This CDR3 is built from 14 residues. V dropped 6 bases and J dropped 7 bases, with 16 bases sitting between them. Germline assignment: CDR1 MNHEY and CDR2 SVGAGI.

The V and J genes are TRBV9 and TRBJ2-7, with 9 bases lining up with TRBD2. The junction had 8 bases not matched to a gene; V was cut back by 7 bases and J by 6 bases. The CDR3 length is 13 residues. Per the germline V gene, CDR1 is SGDLS and CDR2 is YYNGEE. The DNA of the CDR3 is TGTGCCAGCGGGGCGGGAGGGCCTCGCGAGCAGTACTTC. Translation gives CASGAGGPREQYF.

This chain connects TRBV29-1 to TRBJ2-1; the match to TRBD1 covers 10 bases. J lost 9 bases, V lost 0 bases, and 8 bases had no gene match. Per germline, CDR1 SQVTM and CDR2 ANQGSEA. The CDR3 has 15 amino acids. CDR3 in DNA: TGCAGCGTTGAAGATTCGGGACAGGGGATAATTGAGCAGTTCTTC. It specifies CSVEDSGQGIIEQFF.